The 2 T cell receptor beta chains below were found in one sample sequenced in a study of PD-1 blockade in classical Hodgkin lymphoma. TCRdb's copy holds only in-frame clones and misses some; the assay was immunoSEQ multiplex PCR. The sample includes around 91,000 clones, roughly 79% seen only once; the top ten take about 15%. Exposure to brentuximab vedotin varied, and each patient had relapsed following autologous stem cell transplantation. The material was peripheral blood mononuclear cells (PBMCs), obtained before the second cycle of nivolumab. Receptors originate from a human donor with classical Hodgkin lymphoma.

The chain couples TRBV10-3 to TRBJ2-7; TRBD2 agrees at 10 bases. The CDR3 has 14 amino acids. The junction had 7 bases not matched to a gene; V was cut back by 7 bases and J by 4 bases. Germline CDR1 reads ENHRY; CDR2 reads SYGVKD. CDR3 protein: CAIKPSGSRYEQYF. The CDR3, as DNA: TGTGCCATCAAGCCTAGCGGGAGTAGGTACGAGCAGTACTTC.

The chain carries TRBV7-2 and TRBJ2-1; D is uncertain. Germline V gives CDR1 SGHTA, CDR2 FQGNSA. The CDR3 sequence is 13 residues long. Trimming removed 5 bases at V and 9 bases at J, with 14 bases between. The CDR3 nucleotides read TGTGCCAGCAGCCGCGCCTTCTTGTTTGAGCAGTTCTTC. This encodes CASSRAFLFEQFF.